This is a list of T cell receptor beta chains from one sample in a study of T cells in Graves' hyperthyroidism and ophthalmopathy. TCRdb processed the multiplex PCR reads anew with MiXCR; each CDR3 protein has one entry. The data contain under 700,000 distinct CDR3 sequences, 16% of them singletons. Sequenced input: blood. The receptors shown here come from a woman aged 18 to 35 with Graves' hyperthyroidism. The CDR3 runs from the conserved cysteine through the conserved F or W. A D gene is named only where the DNA matches it firmly. Not every row has a clone size; where given, it reads once, few, many or a size class.

v_gene	d_gene	j_gene	abundance	CDR3nt	CDR3aa
TRBV12-5	-	TRBJ2-2	few	TGTGCTAGTGGTTTGCCTCGACCGGGACAATTTAGCGCCGGGGAGCTGTTTTTT	CASGLPRPGQFSAGELFF
TRBV12-3/TRBV12-4	-	TRBJ2-5	many	TGTGCCAGCAGTTCCCTTGGGGGCCTCCAAGAGACCCAGTACTTC	CASSSLGGLQETQYF
TRBV5-6	-	TRBJ2-5	many	TGTGCCAGCAGCGCGGCGGGGACCCAGTACTTC	CASSAAGTQYF
TRBV7-2	TRBD1	TRBJ2-7	many	TGTGCCAGCAGCTTAGCTTCAGGGGGCGGATACGAGCAGTACTTC	CASSLASGGGYEQYF
TRBV2	-	TRBJ1-2	many	TGTGCCAGCAGGCCTGGGGGGGCACCTAACTATGGCTACACCTTC	CASRPGGAPNYGYTF
TRBV4-3	TRBD1	TRBJ1-4	-	TGCGCCAGCAGCCAAGATCCGGGACAGGTCATAGAAAAACTGTTTTTT	CASSQDPGQVIEKLFF
TRBV7-9	TRBD2	TRBJ2-3	many	TGTGCCAGCAGCCTCTCCGGGACTAGCGGAGCCACAGATACGCAGTATTTT	CASSLSGTSGATDTQYF
TRBV27	TRBD2	TRBJ2-7	few	TGTGCCAGCGGACTAGCGGGAGGAACCTCTTACGAGCAGTACTTC	CASGLAGGTSYEQYF
TRBV20-1	TRBD2	TRBJ2-5	many	TGCAGTGCTAGTGGGCGACTAGCGGGAGCAAAGTACCAAGAGACCCAGTACTTC	CSASGRLAGAKYQETQYF
TRBV5-1	-	TRBJ2-1	few	TGCGCCAGCAGCCCGAGGGGAGCGGGCGTTGAGCAGTTCTTC	CASSPRGAGVEQFF
TRBV7-2	-	TRBJ2-3	few	TGTGCCAGCAGCATCCGGACATCAGATACGCAGTATTTT	CASSIRTSDTQYF